Sequencing of this T cell receptor (beta chain) was carried out in a study of neurological immune-mediated disorders. V was clipped by 1 base and J by 4 bases, with 16 bases between them. Per the germline V gene, CDR1 is SGHKS and CDR2 is YYEKEE (reference sequence). The CDR3 runs to 16 residues. This clonotype was detected ten times or more. TCRdb reprocessed the 5' RACE reads via MiXCR and lists one record per CDR3 protein. The data show about 62,000 distinct CDR3 sequences, with approximately 4.6% seen just once and around 3.5% held by the top ten. Material for sequencing was PBMCs. This TCR was sampled from a woman in her forties or fifties with multiple sclerosis. The chain is built from TRBV5-5 and TRBJ2-3; D unclear. The CDR3 loop is CASSLWGIPAADTQYF. The CDR3 DNA reads TGTGCCAGCAGCTTGTGGGGTATTCCAGCAGCAGATACGCAGTATTTT.